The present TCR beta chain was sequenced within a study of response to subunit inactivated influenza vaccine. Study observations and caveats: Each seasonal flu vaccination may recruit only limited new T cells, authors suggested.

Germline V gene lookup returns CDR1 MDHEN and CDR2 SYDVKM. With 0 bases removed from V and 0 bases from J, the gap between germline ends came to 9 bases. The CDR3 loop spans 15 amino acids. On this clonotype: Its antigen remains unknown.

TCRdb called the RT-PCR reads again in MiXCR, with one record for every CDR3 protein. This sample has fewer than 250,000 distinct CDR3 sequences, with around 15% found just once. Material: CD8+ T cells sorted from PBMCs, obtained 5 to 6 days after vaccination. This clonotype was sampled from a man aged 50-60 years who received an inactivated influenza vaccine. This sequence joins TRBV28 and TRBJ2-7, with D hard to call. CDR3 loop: CASSLWTESSYEQYF. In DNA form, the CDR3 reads TGTGCCAGCAGTTTATGGACGGAAAGCTCCTACGAGCAGTACTTC.